This entry is about one T cell receptor (beta chain). Assay: immunoSEQ multiplex PCR; the TCRdb copy retains only in-frame clones and omits some. The sample has tens of thousands of clones, approximately 92% seen once. The data originate from a study of T cell changes during pregnancy in multiple sclerosis. The CDR3 has 14 residues. The germline V gene encodes CDR1 MNHNY and CDR2 SVGAGI (reference sequence). V lost 8 bases and J 3 bases, leaving 17 bases between the germline ends. The sequence was collected from a female donor with multiple sclerosis, enrolled in a pregnancy study. This rearrangement joins TRBV6-6 to TRBJ2-7, with a tentative D call TRBD1 (6 bases). The sample consisted of CD8+ T cells from peripheral blood mononuclear cells, taken in the third trimester of pregnancy. CDR3 amino acids: CASGPDSLSYEQYF. The CDR3, as DNA: TGTGCCAGCGGACCGGACAGTTTAAGCTACGAGCAGTACTTC.